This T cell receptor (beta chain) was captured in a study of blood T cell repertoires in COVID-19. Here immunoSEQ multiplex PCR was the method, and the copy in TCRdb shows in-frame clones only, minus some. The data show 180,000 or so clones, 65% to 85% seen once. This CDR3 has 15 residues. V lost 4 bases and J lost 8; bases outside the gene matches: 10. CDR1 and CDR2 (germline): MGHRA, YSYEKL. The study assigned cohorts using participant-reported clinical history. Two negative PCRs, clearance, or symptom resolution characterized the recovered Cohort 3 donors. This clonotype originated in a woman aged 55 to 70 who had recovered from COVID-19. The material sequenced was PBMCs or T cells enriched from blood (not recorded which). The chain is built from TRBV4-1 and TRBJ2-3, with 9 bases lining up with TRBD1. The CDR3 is CASSRPLGQGFTQYF. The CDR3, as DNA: TGCGCCAGCAGCCGCCCACTGGGACAGGGCTTTACGCAGTATTTT.